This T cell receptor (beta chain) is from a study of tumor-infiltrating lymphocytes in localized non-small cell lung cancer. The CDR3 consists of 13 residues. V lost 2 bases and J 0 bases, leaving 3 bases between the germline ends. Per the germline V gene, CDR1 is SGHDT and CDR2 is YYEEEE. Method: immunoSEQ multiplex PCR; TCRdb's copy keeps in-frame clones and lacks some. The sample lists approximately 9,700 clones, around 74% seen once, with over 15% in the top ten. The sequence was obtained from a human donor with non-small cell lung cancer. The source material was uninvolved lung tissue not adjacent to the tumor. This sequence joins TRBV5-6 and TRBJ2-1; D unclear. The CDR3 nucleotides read TGTGCCAGCAGCTTTGGCTCCTACAATGAGCAGTTCTTC. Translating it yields CASSFGSYNEQFF.